The rows below give T cell receptor beta chains drawn from one sample of a study of OX40 agonist ivuxolimab in advanced cancers. Repertoires were generated with immunoSEQ multiplex PCR, while TCRdb's copy carries only in-frame clones and drops some. Here the sample spans about 71,000 clones, about 85% being singletons. Sequencing used CD4+ or CD8+ T cells sorted from blood, obtained in a trial of the OX40 agonist ivuxolimab. The receptor set was obtained from an adult with an advanced solid tumor such as melanoma, head and neck, liver or kidney cancer. The CDR3 runs from the conserved cysteine through the conserved F or W. A D gene is named only where the DNA matches it firmly. The listing skips clone size in some rows; elsewhere it reads once, few, many or a size class.

>TRBV29-1|-|-|TRBJ1-4
TGCAGCGTTCCGGGGGGCCCAAATAATGAAAAACTGTTTTTT
CSVPGGPNNEKLFF
>TRBV7-2|-|-|TRBJ2-7
TGTGCCAGCAGCTTCGGGACGGACGAGCAGTACTTC
CASSFGTDEQYF
>TRBV10-3|-|-|TRBJ1-6
TGTGCCATCAGTGAGGGCAGGGGAAATTCACCCCTCCACTTT
CAISEGRGNSPLHF
>TRBV6-6|-|-|TRBJ2-5
TGTGCCAGCAGTTACCTCCTCACGGAAGGGGAGACCCAGTACTTC
CASSYLLTEGETQYF
>TRBV6-1|-|-|TRBJ2-7
TGTGCCAGCAGCCATCCTGCAACCTACGAGCAGTACTTC
CASSHPATYEQYF
>TRBV9|-|-|TRBJ1-1
TGTGCTAGCGGGCGGAACACTGAAGCTTTCTTT
CASGRNTEAFF
>TRBV11-2|-|-|TRBJ2-5
TGTGCCAGCAGCCCAAAGCAGGGTTTGACCCAGTACTTC
CASSPKQGLTQYF
>TRBV10-3|-|TRBD1|TRBJ2-1
TGTGCCATCAGTGGGGCAGGGGGTAATGAGCAGTTCTTC
CAISGAGGNEQFF
>TRBV6-5|-|-|TRBJ2-3
TGTGCCAGCAGTTACTCCGAGACCTCAGATACGCAGTATTTT
CASSYSETSDTQYF
>TRBV19|-|-|TRBJ2-3
TGTGCCAGTAGAGACCGGACAGTCACAGATACGCAGTATTTT
CASRDRTVTDTQYF
>TRBV6-4|-|TRBD2|TRBJ2-5
TGTGCCAGTAACTTCGGACACCTGCGGGAGAAGCGAGAGACCCAGTACTTC
CASNFGHLREKRETQYF
>TRBV5-1|-|-|TRBJ2-3
TGCGCCAGCAGCTTGGAGGGATTTGGAACAGATACGCAGTATTTT
CASSLEGFGTDTQYF
>TRBV7-8|-|-|TRBJ2-5
TGTGCCAGCAGCCCCAGGGGGAATGCGGGGTGGGAGACCCAGTACTTC
CASSPRGNAGWETQYF
>TRBV5-4|-|-|TRBJ2-5
TGTGCCAGCAGCCAAAACCAAGGGGTGAATCAAGAGACCCAGTACTTC
CASSQNQGVNQETQYF
>TRBV28|-|TRBD2|TRBJ2-7
TGTGCCAGCAGTCCCCGTGGTAGCGGGACCTACGAGCAGTACTTC
CASSPRGSGTYEQYF
>TRBV2|-|-|TRBJ2-7
TGTGCCAGCATTCAAGATAGCGGCTACGAGCAGTACTTC
CASIQDSGYEQYF
>TRBV28|-|TRBD2|TRBJ2-7
TGTGCCAGCAGTTTAAATAGCCTAGCGGGAATCAACGAGCAGTACTTC
CASSLNSLAGINEQYF
>TRBV7-2|-|-|TRBJ1-3
TGTGCCAGCAGCTTCGCGGGCCTCGGCGGTGACACCATATATTTT
CASSFAGLGGDTIYF
>TRBV7-3|-|TRBD1|TRBJ2-1
TGTGCCAGCAGCTACAGGGGACAAGAGCAGTTCTTC
CASSYRGQEQFF
>TRBV9|-|-|TRBJ1-1
TGTGCCAGCAGCAGATGGACAGAGAACACTGAAGCTTTCTTT
CASSRWTENTEAFF
>TRBV27|once|-|TRBJ1-5
TGTGCCAGCAGTAAACAGGGAGAGCAGCCCCAGCATTTT
CASSKQGEQPQHF
>TRBV7-3|-|-|TRBJ2-5
TGTGCCAGCAGCTTAAGTCGGGACGCCGGGGAGACCCAGTACTTC
CASSLSRDAGETQYF
>TRBV7-9|few|TRBD1|TRBJ1-2
TGTGCCAGCAGCTTAGTAGTCGGACAGGGGGCGCAACACTATGGCTACACCTTC
CASSLVVGQGAQHYGYTF
>TRBV30|-|-|TRBJ1-3
TGTGCCTGGAGAAAGGGGACCTCTGGAAACACCATATATTTT
CAWRKGTSGNTIYF
>TRBV7-3|-|TRBD2|TRBJ2-1
TGTGCCAGCAGCGCAACTAGCGGGGTCTACAATGAGCAGTTCTTC
CASSATSGVYNEQFF
>TRBV14|-|-|TRBJ2-7
TGTGCCAGCAGCCCGGGCCACTCGGGAAACGAGCAGTACTTC
CASSPGHSGNEQYF
>TRBV7-2|-|-|TRBJ2-3
TGTGCCAGCAGCTTAGGGGGTAGTAGACCAGATACGCAGTATTTT
CASSLGGSRPDTQYF
>TRBV7-3|-|TRBD2|TRBJ2-3
TGTGCCAGCAGCTTATGGGCTAGCGGGAGGACAGATACGCAGTATTTT
CASSLWASGRTDTQYF
>TRBV7-2|-|-|TRBJ2-7
TGTGCCAGCAGCTTAGCAGGAAAAACAGGAATTCGACCCTACGAGCAGTACTTC
CASSLAGKTGIRPYEQYF
>TRBV6-1|-|TRBD2|TRBJ2-3
TGTGCCAGCAGTGAGTTAGCGGGAGAGATCCCAGATACGCAGTATTTT
CASSELAGEIPDTQYF
>TRBV7-3|-|TRBD1|TRBJ1-1
TGTGCCAGCAGCTTAATGGGACAGGGGAACACTGAAGCTTTCTTT
CASSLMGQGNTEAFF
>TRBV29-1|many|-|TRBJ2-4
TGCAGCGTTGCCAGCGGAGCCAAAAACATTCAGTACTTC
CSVASGAKNIQYF
>TRBV5-8|-|-|TRBJ1-4
TGTGCCAGCAGCTTGGTGACCCCAGGGGAAAAACTGTTTTTT
CASSLVTPGEKLFF
>TRBV19|-|-|TRBJ1-2
TGTGCCAGTAGGTCCGCAGGGCGATGGAACTATGGCTACACCTTC
CASRSAGRWNYGYTF
>TRBV18|-|-|TRBJ1-5
TGTGCCAGCTCGGACAAGTATAGCAATCAGCCCCAGCATTTT
CASSDKYSNQPQHF
>TRBV2|-|-|TRBJ1-5
TGTGCCAGCAGTACCCGGGACAGCAATCAGCCCCAGCATTTT
CASSTRDSNQPQHF
>TRBV29-1|-|TRBD2|TRBJ2-1
TGCAGCGTGACTAGCGGGAACAATGAGCAGTTCTTC
CSVTSGNNEQFF
>TRBV28|-|-|TRBJ2-7
TGTGCCAGCAGTTTTATCGGACAGATGTACGAGCAGTACTTC
CASSFIGQMYEQYF
>TRBV7-2|-|TRBD1|TRBJ1-5
TGTGCCAGCAGCTTAGGCGGGACAGGCAATCAGCCCCAGCATTTT
CASSLGGTGNQPQHF
>TRBV19|once|TRBD2|TRBJ2-7
TGTGCCAGTACCAAGACTAGCGGTACCTACGAGCAGTACTTC
CASTKTSGTYEQYF